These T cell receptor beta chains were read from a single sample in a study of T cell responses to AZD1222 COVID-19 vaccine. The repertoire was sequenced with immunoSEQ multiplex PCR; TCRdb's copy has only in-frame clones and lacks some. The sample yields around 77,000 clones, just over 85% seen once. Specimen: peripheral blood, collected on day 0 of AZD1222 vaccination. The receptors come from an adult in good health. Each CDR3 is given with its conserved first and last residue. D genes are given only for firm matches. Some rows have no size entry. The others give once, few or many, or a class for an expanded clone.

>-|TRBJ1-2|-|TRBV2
CASSQTETRYGYTF
TGTGCCAGCAGCCAGACAGAAACCCGCTATGGCTACACCTTC
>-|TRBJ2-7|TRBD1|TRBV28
CASSRGQQTYEQYF
TGTGCCAGCAGTAGGGGACAGCAGACCTACGAGCAGTACTTC
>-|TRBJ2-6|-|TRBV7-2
CASKKEGSSGANVLTF
TGTGCCAGCAAAAAAGAGGGCAGCTCTGGGGCCAACGTCCTGACTTTC
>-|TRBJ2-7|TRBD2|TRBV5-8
CASSPGLAGDLEQYF
TGTGCCAGCAGCCCGGGACTAGCGGGGGACCTCGAGCAGTACTTC
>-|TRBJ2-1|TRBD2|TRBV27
CASRRLAGSYNEQFF
TGTGCCAGCAGACGACTAGCGGGGAGTTACAATGAGCAGTTCTTC
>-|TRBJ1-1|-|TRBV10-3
CATGPGVAEAFF
TGTGCCACGGGACCGGGAGTCGCTGAAGCTTTCTTT
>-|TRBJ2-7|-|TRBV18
CASSPPARDSMEQYF
TGTGCCAGCTCACCACCGGCGCGGGACTCCATGGAGCAGTACTTC
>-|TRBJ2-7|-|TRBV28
CASRTNQGQTNF
TGTGCCAGCAGGACGAATCAGGGACAAACCAACTTC
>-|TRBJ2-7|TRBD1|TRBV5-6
CASSLRTGVYEQYF
TGTGCCAGCAGCTTACGGACAGGGGTGTACGAGCAGTACTTC
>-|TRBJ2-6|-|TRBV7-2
CASSLVQASGANVLTF
TGTGCCAGCAGCTTAGTTCAGGCTTCTGGGGCCAACGTCCTGACTTTC
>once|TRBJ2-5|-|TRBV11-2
CASSPLEGVETQYF
TGTGCCAGCAGCCCCCTTGAGGGGGTGGAGACCCAGTACTTC
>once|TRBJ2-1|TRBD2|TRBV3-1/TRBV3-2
CASTMGLAGGKGGNEQFF
TGTGCCAGCACCATGGGGCTAGCGGGAGGAAAAGGAGGAAATGAGCAGTTCTTC
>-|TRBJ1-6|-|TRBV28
CASTLVGGSSYNSPLHF
TGTGCCAGCACTCTAGTCGGGGGGAGCTCCTATAATTCACCCCTCCACTTT
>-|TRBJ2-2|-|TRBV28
CASSRAGRDTGELFF
TGTGCCAGCAGCCGGGCGGGGCGGGACACCGGGGAGCTGTTTTTT
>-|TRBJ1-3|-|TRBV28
CASNTGNGNTIYF
TGTGCCAGCAATACAGGGAATGGAAACACCATATATTTT
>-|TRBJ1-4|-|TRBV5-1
CASSLEGQSEKLFF
TGCGCCAGCAGCTTGGAGGGCCAGTCGGAAAAACTGTTTTTT
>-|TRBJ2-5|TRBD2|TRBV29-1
CSVRTSQETQYF
TGCAGCGTGAGGACTAGCCAAGAGACCCAGTACTTC
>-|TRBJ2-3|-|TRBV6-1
CASSEEGTDTQYF
TGTGCCAGCAGTGAAGAGGGCACAGATACGCAGTATTTT
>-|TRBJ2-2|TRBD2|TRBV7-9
CASKETRLAGENTGELFF
TGTGCCAGCAAGGAAACTAGACTAGCGGGAGAGAACACCGGGGAGCTGTTTTTT
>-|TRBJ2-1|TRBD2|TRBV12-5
CASGLVRDGDRTSDNEQFF
TGTGCTAGTGGTTTGGTTCGGGACGGGGATAGAACTAGCGACAATGAGCAGTTCTTC
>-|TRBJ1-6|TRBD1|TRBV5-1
CASSRDSVNSPLHF
TGCGCCAGCAGCCGGGACAGCGTGAATTCACCCCTCCACTTT
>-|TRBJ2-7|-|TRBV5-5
CASSLAGDAAFYEQYF
TGTGCCAGCAGCTTGGCGGGGGATGCCGCCTTCTACGAGCAGTACTTC
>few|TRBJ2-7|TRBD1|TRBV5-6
CASTWTGPSYEQYF
TGTGCCAGCACCTGGACAGGACCATCCTACGAGCAGTACTTC
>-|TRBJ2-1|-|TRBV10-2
CASSDKAGTQKEQFF
TGCGCCAGCAGTGATAAGGCCGGGACCCAGAAGGAGCAGTTCTTC
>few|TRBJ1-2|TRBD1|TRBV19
CASSTTGSGYTF
TGTGCCAGTAGTACGACAGGGTCTGGCTACACCTTC
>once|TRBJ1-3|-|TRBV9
CASGEGEGNTIYF
TGTGCCAGCGGGGAAGGAGAGGGGAACACCATATATTTT
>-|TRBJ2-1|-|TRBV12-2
CASRLARRLQTSYNEQFF
TGTGCAAGTCGCTTAGCGCGGCGGCTACAAACCTCCTACAATGAGCAGTTCTTC
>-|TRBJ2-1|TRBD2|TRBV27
CASSMGLATSEQFF
TGTGCCAGCAGTATGGGACTAGCGACCTCAGAGCAGTTCTTC
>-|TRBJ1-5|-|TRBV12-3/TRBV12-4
CASSELNQPQHF
TGTGCCAGCAGTGAGCTCAATCAGCCCCAGCATTTT
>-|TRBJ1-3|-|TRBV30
CAWALGQSNTIYF
TGTGCCTGGGCCTTAGGGCAGTCGAACACCATATATTTT
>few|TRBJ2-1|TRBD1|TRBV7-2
CASSSQGAGAYNEQFF
TGTGCCAGCAGCTCTCAGGGGGCTGGGGCCTACAATGAGCAGTTCTTC
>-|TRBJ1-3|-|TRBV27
CASSLSGSGNTIYF
TGTGCCAGCAGTTTGAGTGGCTCTGGAAACACCATATATTTT
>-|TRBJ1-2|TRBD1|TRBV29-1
CSAGQDNYGYTF
TGCAGCGCCGGACAGGATAACTATGGCTACACCTTC
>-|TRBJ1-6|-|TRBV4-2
CASSRQPGRDSYNSPLHF
TGTGCCAGCAGCCGCCAACCGGGCAGAGACTCCTATAATTCACCCCTCCACTTT
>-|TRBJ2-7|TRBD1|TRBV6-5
CASSYSGQGASYEQYF
TGTGCCAGCAGTTACTCCGGGCAGGGGGCCTCCTACGAGCAGTACTTC
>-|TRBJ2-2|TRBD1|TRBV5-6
CASSWGTGDTGELFF
TGTGCCAGCAGCTGGGGGACAGGGGACACCGGGGAGCTGTTTTTT
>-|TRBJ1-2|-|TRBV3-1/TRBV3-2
CASNEGGSNYGYTF
TGTGCCAGCAACGAAGGGGGGAGTAACTATGGCTACACCTTC
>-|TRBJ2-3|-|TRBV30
CAWTGQGSTDTQYF
TGTGCCTGGACGGGGCAGGGAAGCACAGATACGCAGTATTTT
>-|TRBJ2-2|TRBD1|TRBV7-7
CASSFGTGNTGELFF
TGTGCCAGCAGCTTCGGGACAGGGAACACCGGGGAGCTGTTTTTT
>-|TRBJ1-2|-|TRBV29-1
CSVDRGLNYGYTF
TGCAGCGTGGATAGGGGTCTTAACTATGGCTACACCTTC